Relative to its sample, the clone carrying this T cell receptor (beta chain) is medium-sized (0.01 to 0.1%). The sample belongs to a study of technical replicates of blood from a few donors. This table comes from immunoSEQ multiplex PCR, and its TCRdb copy is limited to in-frame clones, with some not included. The sample lists approximately 88,000 clones; around 96% were seen once. CDR1 and CDR2 (germline): SGHRS, YFSETQ. Trimming cost V 2 bases and J 0 bases, with 5 bases left between them. This CDR3 is built from 13 residues. The chain joins TRBV5-1 to TRBJ1-1; D call uncertain. This TCR was recovered from a human donor in good health. The source material was T cells isolated from PBMCs. The CDR3, as DNA: TGCGCCAGCAGCTTTCAAATGAACACTGAAGCTTTCTTT. Protein: CASSFQMNTEAFF.